This entry is about one T cell receptor (beta chain). As yet, its antigen is unknown. The source of the sample is a study of cytomegalovirus exposure and HLA in healthy donors. Use of 60 Vbeta and 13 Jbeta primers characterized the PCR. Sequencing used immunoSEQ multiplex PCR; TCRdb keeps in-frame clones, though not all of them. This sample carries some 130,000 clones, around three quarters of them seen once, and the ten largest clones take around 1.9%. V shed 10 bases and J shed 6 bases, with 15 bases lying between them. In germline, CDR1 is SEHNR, CDR2 FQNEAQ (reference sequence). This CDR3 is 12 amino acids long. Study observations and caveats: Some 16,000 TCR beta sequences were associated with HLA alleles at 0.05 false discovery rate in a later analysis. The records held CMV serostatus as the only immune exposure information.

Material: PBMCs. This TCR derives from a woman between 50 and 59 years old in good health and CMV-seronegative. This chain connects TRBV7-9 to TRBJ1-2; D may be TRBD1 (6 bases). CDR3 protein: CATRGGANGYTF. In nucleotides, the CDR3 is TGTGCCACCCGGGGGGGGGCGAATGGCTACACCTTC.